Below are 4 T cell receptor beta chains sequenced from a single sample in a study of CD4+ T cells in melanoma. Sequenced by immunoSEQ multiplex PCR; TCRdb stores in-frame clones only, minus some. This table holds roughly 140,000 clones, around 90% found once. The source is a human donor with melanoma.

As regards this clone: The junction does not match germline at one end; this may be a read error. This chain connects TRBV7-3 to TRBJ2-5; D gene ambiguous. The germline CDR1 and CDR2 sequences are SGHTA and FQGTGA. The CDR3 has 14 residues. In nucleotides, the CDR3 is TGTGCCAACAGCTTAAAAGGGCAGAAAGAGACCCAGTACTTC. Protein product: CANSLKGQKETQYF.

This chain connects TRBV30 to TRBJ1-6, with 7 bases that match TRBD1. The junction had 3 bases not matched to a gene; V was cut back by 5 bases and J by 5 bases. There are 13 residues in the CDR3. Germline CDR1 GTSNPN, CDR2 SVGIG (reference sequence). CDR3 nucleotide sequence: TGTGCCTGGGCGGGACAGCATAATTCACCCCTCCACTTT. Translating gives CAWAGQHNSPLHF. Complete variable domain (other parts from reference TRBV30 and TRBJ1-6): SQTIHQWPATLVQPVGSPLSLECTVEGTSNPNLYWYRQAAGRGLQLLFYSVGIGQISSEVPQNLSASRPQDRQFILSSKKLLLSDSGFYLCAWAGQHNSPLHFGNGTRLTVT.

Remarks on this clone: Other DNA sequences from this sample encode an identical CDR3 as well. The CDR3 is CASSLRGADTQYF. The CDR3 region has the DNA TGTGCCAGCAGCTTGAGGGGGGCCGATACGCAGTATTTT. V gene TRBV7-3 combines with J gene TRBJ2-3, with D perhaps being TRBD1 or TRBD2 (6 bases each). CDR1 is SGHTA, CDR2 FQGTGA, per germline. V lost 3 bases, J lost 6 bases, and 10 bases lay in between. There are 13 residues in the CDR3. Together with reference TRBV7-3 and TRBJ2-3, the CDR3 gives the full variable domain: GAGVSQTPSNKVTEKGKYVELRCDPISGHTALYWYRQSLGQGPEFLIYFQGTGAADDSGLPNDRFFAVRPEGSVSTLKIQRTERGDSAVYLCASSLRGADTQYFGPGTRLTVL.

This chain connects TRBV5-5 to TRBJ2-4; D is perhaps TRBD1 (6 bases). This CDR3 is 13 amino acids long. Germline V lookup: CDR1 SGHKS, CDR2 YYEKEE (reference sequence). Trimming cost V 4 bases and J 7 bases, with 12 bases left between them. The CDR3 DNA reads TGTGCCAGCAGCAACCGGCAGGGGAACATTCAGTACTTC. Its protein product is CASSNRQGNIQYF.